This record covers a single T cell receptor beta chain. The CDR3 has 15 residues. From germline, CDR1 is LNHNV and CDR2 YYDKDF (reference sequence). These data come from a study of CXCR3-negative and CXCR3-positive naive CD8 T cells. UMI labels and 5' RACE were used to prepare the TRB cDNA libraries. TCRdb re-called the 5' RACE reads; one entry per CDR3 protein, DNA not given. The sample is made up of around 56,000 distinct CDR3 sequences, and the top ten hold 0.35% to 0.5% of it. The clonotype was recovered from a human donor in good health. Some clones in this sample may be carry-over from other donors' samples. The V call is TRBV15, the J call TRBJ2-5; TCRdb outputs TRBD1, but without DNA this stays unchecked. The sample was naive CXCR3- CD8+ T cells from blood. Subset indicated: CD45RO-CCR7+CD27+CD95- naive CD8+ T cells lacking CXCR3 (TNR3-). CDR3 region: CATRGPDSSQETQYF.